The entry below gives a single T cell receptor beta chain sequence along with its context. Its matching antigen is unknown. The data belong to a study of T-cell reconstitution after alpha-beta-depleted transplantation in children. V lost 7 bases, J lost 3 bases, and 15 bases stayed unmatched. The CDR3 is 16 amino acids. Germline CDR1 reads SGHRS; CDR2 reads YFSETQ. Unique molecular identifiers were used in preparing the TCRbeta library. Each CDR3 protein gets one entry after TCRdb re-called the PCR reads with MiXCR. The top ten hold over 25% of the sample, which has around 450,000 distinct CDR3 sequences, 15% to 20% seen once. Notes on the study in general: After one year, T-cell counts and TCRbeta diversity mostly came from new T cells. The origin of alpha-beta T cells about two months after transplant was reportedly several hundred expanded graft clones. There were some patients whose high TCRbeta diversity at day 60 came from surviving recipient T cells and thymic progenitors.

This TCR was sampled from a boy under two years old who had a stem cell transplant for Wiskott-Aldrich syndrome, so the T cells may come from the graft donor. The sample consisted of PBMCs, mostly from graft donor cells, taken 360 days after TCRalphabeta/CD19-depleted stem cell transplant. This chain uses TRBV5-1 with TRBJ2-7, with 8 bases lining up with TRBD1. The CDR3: CASGLIKQGVYYEQYF. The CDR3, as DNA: TGCGCCAGCGGATTAATAAAACAGGGGGTCTACTACGAGCAGTACTTC.